Below are 21 T cell receptor beta chains sequenced from a single sample in a study of T cell responses to AZD1222 COVID-19 vaccine. Sequencing used immunoSEQ multiplex PCR; TCRdb keeps in-frame clones, though not all of them. This table holds 100,000 to 150,000 clones, roughly nine tenths found once. The source was peripheral blood, collected on day 0 of AZD1222 vaccination. The origin of the receptors is an adult in good health.

The V call is TRBV15, the J call TRBJ2-5; D not resolved. The CDR3 is 14 residues long. Germline V gives CDR1 LNHNV, CDR2 YYDKDF (reference sequence). With 0 bases removed from V and 5 bases from J, the gap between germline ends came to 10 bases. CDR3 region: CATSRDRRDETQYF. The CDR3, as DNA: TGTGCCACCAGCAGAGATAGGAGAGACGAGACCCAGTACTTC. The variable domain in full, with the rest retrieved from reference TRBV15 and TRBJ2-5, is DAMVIQNPRYQVTQFGKPVTLSCSQTLNHNVMYWYQQKSSQAPKLLFHYYDKDFNNEADTPDNFQSRRPNTSFCFLDIRSPGLGDTAMYLCATSRDRRDETQYFGPGTRLLVL.

This clone came up once. The rearrangement joins TRBV7-2 to TRBJ1-4; TRBD1 agrees at 9 bases. The germline V gene encodes CDR1 SGHTA and CDR2 FQGNSA. This CDR3 comprises 17 residues. The junction had 15 bases not matched to a gene; V was cut back by 5 bases and J by 8 bases. The CDR3 protein is CASSNSGQGVIREKLFF. For the CDR3, the DNA is TGTGCCAGCAGCAACTCGGGACAGGGAGTAATTAGGGAAAAACTGTTTTTT.

The rearrangement joins TRBV6-5 to TRBJ1-5; a possible D gene is TRBD1 (5 bases). Trimming cost V 5 bases and J 9 bases, with 17 bases left between them. The CDR3 extends over 14 amino acids. Per the germline V gene, CDR1 is MNHEY and CDR2 is SVGAGI. Here the CDR3 DNA reads TGTGCCAGCAGTACTCAACAGGACGCGCGGCCCCAGCATTTT. It specifies CASSTQQDARPQHF.

The rearrangement uses TRBV28 and TRBJ1-1; D gene unclear. The germline V gene encodes CDR1 MDHEN and CDR2 SYDVKM. The CDR3 totals 12 residues. V was clipped by 9 bases and J by 7 bases, with 15 bases between them. CDR3 sequence: CASYRLEGEAFF. DNA for the CDR3: TGTGCCAGTTACCGTCTGGAGGGTGAAGCTTTCTTT.

The chain recombines TRBV10-2 with TRBJ1-1; perhaps TRBD1 as D (5 bases). Germline loops: CDR1 WSHSY, CDR2 SAAADI. There are 14 residues in the CDR3. The V and J ends lost 7 bases and 0 bases respectively, with 12 bases between them. CDR3: CASNRQKLNTEAFF. The DNA for the CDR3 is TGCGCCAGCAATAGACAGAAATTGAACACTGAAGCTTTCTTT.

This rearrangement joins TRBV11-2 to TRBJ2-1; 7 bases match TRBD1. The CDR3 loop spans 18 amino acids. After removal of 1 base from V and 2 bases from J, the junction contained 11 bases not matched to a gene. CDR1 and CDR2 from the germline V gene are SGHAT and FQNNGV. The CDR3 is CASSLASKGGWAYNEQFF. The CDR3, as DNA: TGTGCCAGCAGCTTAGCTTCGAAAGGGGGCTGGGCCTACAATGAGCAGTTCTTC. Full variable domain (remainder filled in from reference TRBV11-2 and TRBJ2-1): EAGVAQSPRYKIIEKRQSVAFWCNPISGHATLYWYQQILGQGPKLLIQFQNNGVVDDSQLPKDRFSAERLKGVDSTLKIQPAKLEDSAVYLCASSLASKGGWAYNEQFFGPGTRLTVL.

The chain joins TRBV5-1 to TRBJ1-2, with D maybe TRBD1 (5 bases). In germline, CDR1 is SGHRS, CDR2 YFSETQ. V gave up 0 bases and J gave up 3 bases, with 12 bases separating them. The CDR3 length is 15 residues. Here the CDR3 reads CASSLGGDRDYGYTF. CDR3 nucleotide sequence: TGCGCCAGCAGCTTGGGAGGGGACCGGGACTATGGCTACACCTTC.

V usage is TRBV7-9 and J usage is TRBJ2-1; the match to TRBD2 covers 10 bases. CDR3 length: 15 amino acids. The ends lost 0 bases at V and 8 bases at J; junction bases unmatched: 4. Germline assignment: CDR1 SEHNR and CDR2 FQNEAQ (reference sequence). CDR3 nucleotide sequence: TGTGCCAGCAGCTTAGCAGTAGCGGGAGGATATGAGCAGTTCTTC. Its translation is CASSLAVAGGYEQFF.

This sequence joins TRBV5-6 and TRBJ2-2; D is uncertain. The CDR3 length is 15 residues. Trimming shortened V by 0 bases and J by 1 base, and 7 bases separated the two germline ends. Germline V gene lookup returns CDR1 SGHDT and CDR2 YYEEEE. The CDR3 spells CASSLDRRNTGELFF. CDR3 sequence (DNA): TGTGCCAGCAGCTTGGATAGACGGAACACCGGGGAGCTGTTTTTT.

The chain carries TRBV18 and TRBJ1-6, with 12 bases lining up with TRBD1. The CDR3 extends over 16 amino acids. CDR1 KGHSH and CDR2 LQKENI come from the germline V gene. V dropped 1 base and J dropped 10; count of bases not matched to a gene: 5. The CDR3 is CASSPLGTGGRSPLHF. CDR3 nucleotides: TGTGCCAGCTCACCACTCGGGACAGGGGGCAGGTCACCCCTCCACTTT. Full variable domain (outside the CDR3, taken from reference TRBV18 and TRBJ1-6): NAGVMQNPRHLVRRRGQEARLRCSPMKGHSHVYWYRQLPEEGLKFMVYLQKENIIDESGMPKERFSAEFPKEGPSILRIQQVVRGDSAAYFCASSPLGTGGRSPLHFGNGTRLTVT.

The chain recombines TRBV5-1 with TRBJ2-2, with a possible D match to TRBD1 (6 bases). CDR3 length: 15 amino acids. The V end was cut by 5 bases, the J end by 5 bases, with 16 bases between. Germline CDR1 and CDR2: SGHRS and YFSETQ. The DNA of the CDR3 is TGCGCCAGCAGTCGGAACAGGGTATCGACCGGGGAGCTGTTTTTT. It specifies CASSRNRVSTGELFF.

This clone was observed a handful of times. This chain connects TRBV12-5 to TRBJ2-3; TRBD2 matches at 8 bases. The V gene's germline CDR1 is LGHNT and CDR2 FRNRAP. This CDR3 spans 16 amino acids. V was pared by 0 bases and J by 1 base, with 3 bases of the junction left unmatched. The CDR3 sequence: CASGLVNSGGTDTQYF. CDR3 nucleotides: TGTGCTAGTGGTTTGGTAAATAGCGGGGGCACAGATACGCAGTATTTT.

This clone was seen just once. V and J are TRBV6-5 and TRBJ1-5; maybe TRBD1 (5 bases). CDR1 MNHEY and CDR2 SVGAGI come from the germline V gene. This CDR3 contains 14 residues. V lost 7 bases to trimming and J lost 5 bases, with 15 bases between them. CDR3 nucleotide sequence: TGTGCCAGCACAGGGACCCTAGCATATCAGCCCCAGCATTTT. Translating gives CASTGTLAYQPQHF.

The chain combines TRBV20-1 with TRBJ1-1; D is uncertain. The CDR3 runs to 11 residues. V was cut by 6 bases and J by 11 bases, with 16 bases left in between. Germline V CDR1 and CDR2: DFQATT, SNEGSKA (reference sequence). The CDR3 sequence: CSAGPLRRAFF. Written as DNA, the CDR3 is TGCAGTGCAGGACCCCTCCGGAGGGCTTTCTTT.

The rearrangement joins TRBV28 to TRBJ1-4; 8 nucleotides align to TRBD1. The CDR3 has 15 amino acids. Germline V gene data show CDR1 as MDHEN and CDR2 as SYDVKM. Unmatched junction bases numbered 10, after V lost 4 bases and J lost 9 bases. CDR3 bases: TGTGCCAGCAGTTCGGGCTCGACAGGGGTAAAAAAACTGTTTTTT. Its protein is CASSSGSTGVKKLFF.

V usage is TRBV2 and J usage is TRBJ2-7; unclear D gene. Germline values: CDR1 SNHLY, CDR2 FYNNEI. The CDR3 length is 12 residues. V was clipped by 6 bases and J by 6 bases, with 12 bases between them. The CDR3 reads CASRPQVFEQYF. The CDR3 nucleotides are TGTGCCAGCAGGCCGCAGGTGTTCGAGCAGTACTTC.

The gene calls are TRBV28 and TRBJ2-3; tentative D call: TRBD2 (7 bases). The CDR3 consists of 15 residues. CDR1 and CDR2 (germline): MDHEN, SYDVKM. V lost 7 bases to trimming and J lost 4 bases, with 18 bases between them. CDR3 in DNA: TGTGCCAGCACCCTAGGGGGAGGGGGGGCAGATACGCAGTATTTT. This gives the protein CASTLGGGGADTQYF. The full variable domain, in which reference TRBV28 and TRBJ2-3 provide the parts outside the CDR3, is DVKVTQSSRYLVKRTGEKVFLECVQDMDHENMFWYRQDPGLGLRLIYFSYDVKMKEKGDIPEGYSVSREKKERFSLILESASTNQTSMYLCASTLGGGGADTQYFGPGTRLTVL.

This clone was seen just once. V and J are TRBV19 and TRBJ1-1; 9 bases are a match to TRBD1. Germline CDR1 and CDR2: LNHDA and SQIVND (reference sequence). CDR3 size: 15 residues. V trimming: 5 bases; J trimming: 2 bases; junction bases outside the gene matches: 6. Here the CDR3 reads CASSRGTGLNTEAFF. The CDR3 region has the DNA TGTGCCAGTAGTCGGGGGACAGGGCTCAACACTGAAGCTTTCTTT. The variable domain in full, with the rest retrieved from reference TRBV19 and TRBJ1-1, is DGGITQSPKYLFRKEGQNVTLSCEQNLNHDAMYWYRQDPGQGLRLIYYSQIVNDFQKGDIAEGYSVSREKKESFPLTVTSAQKNPTAFYLCASSRGTGLNTEAFFGQGTRLTVV.

The chain joins TRBV7-3 to TRBJ2-2, with D perhaps being TRBD1 or TRBD2 (5 bases each). In germline, CDR1 is SGHTA, CDR2 FQGTGA. CDR3 length equals 17 residues. V gave up 1 base and J gave up 7 bases, with 19 bases separating them. The CDR3 here is CASSLRGNRIKGGELFF. DNA for the CDR3: TGTGCCAGCAGCTTAAGGGGGAATCGGATTAAAGGCGGGGAGCTGTTTTTT.

This chain connects TRBV2 to TRBJ1-5; unclear D gene. Looked up from germline, CDR1 is SNHLY and CDR2 is FYNNEI. V lost 6 bases and J 3 bases, leaving 12 bases between the germline ends. This CDR3 spans 14 amino acids. The CDR3 DNA is TGTGCCAGCAGGGCCACTACTGACAATCAGCCCCAGCATTTT. It encodes CASRATTDNQPQHF.

The chain recombines TRBV5-1 with TRBJ2-2, with TRBD1 matching over 8 bases. With 4 bases clipped from V and 2 bases from J, the junction kept 4 bases outside the gene matches. The germline gives CDR1 SGHRS, CDR2 YFSETQ. The CDR3 consists of 15 residues. The CDR3, as DNA: TGCGCCAGCAGCATGACAGGGGCAAACACCGGGGAGCTGTTTTTT. Translated, it gives CASSMTGANTGELFF.